The next 9 T cell receptor beta chains were all read from a single sample in a study of T cell responses to AZD1222 COVID-19 vaccine. TCRdb's table, derived via immunoSEQ multiplex PCR, lists solely in-frame clones and lacks some. Altogether more than 140,000 clones are present, roughly 90% being singletons, with the ten largest covering under 3.5%. The sequencing used peripheral blood, collected on day 0 of AZD1222 vaccination. Source of these receptors: an adult in good health.

V is TRBV2 and J is TRBJ2-2; 16 bases agree with TRBD2. The CDR3 is 16 amino acids. After removal of 8 bases from V and 3 bases from J, the junction contained 3 bases not matched to a gene. Per the germline V gene, CDR1 is SNHLY and CDR2 is FYNNEI. The CDR3 nucleotides read TGTGCCAGCCCCGGGACTAGCGGGGGGGACACCGGGGAGCTGTTTTTT. Translating it yields CASPGTSGGDTGELFF.

This clone was seen only a few times. J is TRBJ2-7 and V is TRBV4-1, with 9 bases aligning to TRBD1. This CDR3 comprises 15 residues. The V segment lost 0 bases and the J segment 7 bases; nucleotides outside the gene matches: 7. The germline CDR1 and CDR2 sequences are MGHRA and YSYEKL. The CDR3, as DNA: TGCGCCAGCAGCCAAGATACACAGGGGGCCAGGGAGCAGTACTTC. It encodes CASSQDTQGAREQYF.

This clone was detected once. This chain links TRBV7-9 with TRBJ2-1; D unresolved. Looked up from germline, CDR1 is SEHNR and CDR2 is FQNEAQ (reference sequence). This CDR3 comprises 16 residues. V was pared by 5 bases and J by 0 bases, with 14 bases between. In nucleotides, the CDR3 is TGTGCCAGCAGCCCGCCGGACCGAAGCTCCTACAATGAGCAGTTCTTC. Translating it yields CASSPPDRSSYNEQFF.

This clone has only a few counts. The V gene is TRBV9, the J gene TRBJ1-2; 10 bases are a match to TRBD1. V lost 0 bases to trimming and J lost 4 bases; unmatched junction nucleotides: 6. The CDR3 contains 16 residues. Germline-derived CDR1 and CDR2 are SGDLS and YYNGEE. CDR3 sequence: CASSVEGTGASYGYTF. The DNA for the CDR3 is TGTGCCAGCAGCGTAGAGGGGACAGGGGCGAGCTATGGCTACACCTTC. The entire variable domain, with the rest obtained from reference TRBV9 and TRBJ1-2, is as follows: DSGVTQTPKHLITATGQRVTLRCSPRSGDLSVYWYQQSLDQGLQFLIQYYNGEERAKGNILERFSAQQFPDLHSELNLSSLELGDSALYFCASSVEGTGASYGYTFGSGTRLTVV.

This clone was detected only a few times. This rearrangement joins TRBV7-9 to TRBJ2-1; 13 nucleotides match TRBD2. The CDR3 sequence is 15 residues long. Trimming removed 6 bases from V and 4 bases from J; junction bases left unmatched: 3. Germline-derived CDR1 and CDR2 are SEHNR and FQNEAQ (reference sequence). CDR3 amino acids: CASRATSGRYNEQFF. CDR3 DNA: TGTGCCAGCAGAGCGACTAGCGGGAGGTACAATGAGCAGTTCTTC.

Note on this clone: Other DNA sequences in the same sample also yield this CDR3. The J gene is TRBJ2-7, the V gene TRBV20-1; D is uncertain. The CDR3 is 11 residues long. Trimming shortened V by 2 bases and J by 4 bases, and 6 bases separated the two germline ends. Germline CDR1 reads DFQATT; CDR2 reads SNEGSKA (reference sequence). CDR3 sequence: CSARRGYEQYF. CDR3 bases: TGCAGTGCTAGAAGAGGATACGAGCAGTACTTC.

This rearrangement joins TRBV27 to TRBJ2-7; 7 nucleotides align to TRBD1. V dropped 4 bases and J dropped 1; count of bases not matched to a gene: 1. The CDR3 runs 13 residues. Germline V gene data show CDR1 as MNHEY and CDR2 as SMNVEV (reference sequence). CDR3 coding DNA: TGTGCCAGCAGTTGGGGACAGTCCTACGAGCAGTACTTC. This translates into CASSWGQSYEQYF.

The V call is TRBV18, the J call TRBJ2-2; D is unresolved. The V end was cut by 1 base, the J end by 0 bases, with 6 bases between. The CDR3 runs to 15 residues. Germline V lookup: CDR1 KGHSH, CDR2 LQKENI. As DNA, the CDR3 is TGTGCCAGCTCACCACGTTACGCGAACACCGGGGAGCTGTTTTTT. It yields the protein CASSPRYANTGELFF.

The rearrangement joins TRBV4-2 to TRBJ2-7, with TRBD2 identical over 12 bases. The germline V gene has CDR1 LGHNA and CDR2 YNFKEQ. V trimming: 1 base; J trimming: 2 bases; junction bases outside the gene matches: 3. The CDR3 consists of 16 residues. CDR3 in amino acids: CASSQGTSGKTYEQYF. The CDR3 DNA reads TGTGCCAGCAGCCAAGGGACTAGCGGGAAGACCTACGAGCAGTACTTC.